This TCR beta chain was found in a study of regulatory T cells in long-lasting Graves disease. Both iRepertoire HTBI primers and Arm-PCR of CDR3 regions were used to build the TCR beta libraries. Using its own MiXCR run on the multiplex PCR reads, TCRdb lists one record per CDR3 protein. In the table there are about 620,000 distinct CDR3 sequences, around 17% of which are singletons. A few counts support this clonotype. Antigen unknown. Time point indicated: newly diagnosed GD, antithyroid drugs for less than 3 months. Generation of the TCR library employed RNA extracted from PBMCs. Trimming cost V 0 bases and J 0 bases; bases outside gene matches: 3. The CDR3 runs 16 residues. Germline CDR1 reads SGDLS; CDR2 reads YYNGEE. Study results and limitations: Favoring TRBV28, TRBJ1-2 and TRBJ2-5 was a feature seen in persistent disease.

This sample was also put to use in a study of T cells in Graves' hyperthyroidism and ophthalmopathy.

The chain has TRBV9 and TRBJ2-1, with 7 bases aligning to TRBD2. The specimen comprised peripheral blood mononuclear cells (PBMCs), sampled at new diagnosis, from a patient treated with antithyroid drugs. The sequence derives from a woman aged 25 to 39 with Graves disease. CDR3 in amino acids: CASSVVRGSSYNEQFF. The CDR3 DNA reads as TGTGCCAGCAGCGTAGTACGCGGGAGCTCCTACAATGAGCAGTTCTTC.